Included here is one TCR beta chain sequence, with context. Its antigen is undetermined. These data are taken from a study of Ad26.COV2.S vaccination and SARS-CoV-2 variants. Study-wide context: Participants got Ad26.COV2.S intramuscularly, once or twice 56 days apart.

CDR3 length: 15 amino acids. Germline assignment: CDR1 LNHDA and CDR2 SQIVND (reference sequence). V lost 3 bases and J lost 3, with 12 bases in between. As to treatment: some 20 received Ad26.COV2.S at low or high dose, single or two shots; about 5 received placebo; per-sample allocation not given. It was on day 63 after the first vaccine or placebo injection that samples were taken. Study findings and constraints: There was a possibility that the TCR breadth and depth analyses underestimated total T cell responses.

Repertoires were generated with immunoSEQ multiplex PCR, while TCRdb's copy carries only in-frame clones and drops some. Of under 600,000 clones detected, 80% to 90% appear once; the ten largest clones hold around 1.8%. This material consisted of peripheral blood, taken in a trial of Ad26.COV2.S vaccine versus placebo. The source of this sequence is a person between 18 and 59 years old who received the Ad26.COV2.S COVID-19 vaccine or a placebo. The V gene is TRBV19, the J gene TRBJ1-5, with unresolved D. The CDR3 is CASSITFGFNQPQHF. The DNA for the CDR3 is TGTGCCAGTAGTATTACCTTCGGATTCAATCAGCCCCAGCATTTT. Based on the CDR3 plus reference TRBV19 and TRBJ1-5, the full variable domain is DGGITQSPKYLFRKEGQNVTLSCEQNLNHDAMYWYRQDPGQGLRLIYYSQIVNDFQKGDIAEGYSVSREKKESFPLTVTSAQKNPTAFYLCASSITFGFNQPQHFGDGTRLSIL.